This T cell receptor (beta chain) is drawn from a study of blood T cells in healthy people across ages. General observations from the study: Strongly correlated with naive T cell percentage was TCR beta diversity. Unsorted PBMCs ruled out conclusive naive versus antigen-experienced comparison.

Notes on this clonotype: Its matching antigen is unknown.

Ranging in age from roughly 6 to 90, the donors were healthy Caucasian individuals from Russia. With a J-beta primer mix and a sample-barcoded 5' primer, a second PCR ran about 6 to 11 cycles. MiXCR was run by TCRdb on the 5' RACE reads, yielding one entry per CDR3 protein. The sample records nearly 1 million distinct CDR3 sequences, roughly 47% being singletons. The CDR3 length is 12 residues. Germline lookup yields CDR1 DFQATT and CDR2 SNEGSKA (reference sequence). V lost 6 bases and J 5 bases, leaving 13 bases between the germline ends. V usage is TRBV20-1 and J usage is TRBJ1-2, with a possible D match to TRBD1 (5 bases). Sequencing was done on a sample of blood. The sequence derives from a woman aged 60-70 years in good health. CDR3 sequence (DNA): TGCAGTGCCGCAGACAGCCCTTATGGCTACACCTTC. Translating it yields CSAADSPYGYTF.